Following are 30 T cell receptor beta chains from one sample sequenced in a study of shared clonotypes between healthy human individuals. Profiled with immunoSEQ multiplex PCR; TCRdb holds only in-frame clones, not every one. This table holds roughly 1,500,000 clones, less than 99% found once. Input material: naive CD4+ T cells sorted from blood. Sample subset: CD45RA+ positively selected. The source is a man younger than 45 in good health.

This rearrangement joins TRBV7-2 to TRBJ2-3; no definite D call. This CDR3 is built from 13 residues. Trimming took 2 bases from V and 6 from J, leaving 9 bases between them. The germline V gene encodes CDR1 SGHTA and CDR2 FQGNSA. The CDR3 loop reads CASSLFAVDTQYF. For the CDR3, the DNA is TGTGCCAGCAGCTTATTTGCGGTGGATACGCAGTATTTT.

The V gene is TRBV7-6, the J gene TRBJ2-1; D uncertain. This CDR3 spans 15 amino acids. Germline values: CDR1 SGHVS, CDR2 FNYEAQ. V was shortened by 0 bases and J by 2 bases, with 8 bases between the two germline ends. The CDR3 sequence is CASSLAGTTYNEQFF. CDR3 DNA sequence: TGTGCCAGCAGCTTAGCGGGAACGACCTACAATGAGCAGTTCTTC.

In DNA form, the CDR3 reads TGTGCCAGCAGCTCCCGGGACAAGGGATCCTACGAGCAGTACTTC. Its translation is CASSSRDKGSYEQYF. The chain has TRBV7-9 and TRBJ2-7; weak D call: TRBD1 (6 bases). This CDR3 spans 15 amino acids. The germline V and J ends were trimmed by 4 bases and 1 base, with 14 bases remaining between them. The germline CDR1 and CDR2 sequences are SEHNR and FQNEAQ (reference sequence).

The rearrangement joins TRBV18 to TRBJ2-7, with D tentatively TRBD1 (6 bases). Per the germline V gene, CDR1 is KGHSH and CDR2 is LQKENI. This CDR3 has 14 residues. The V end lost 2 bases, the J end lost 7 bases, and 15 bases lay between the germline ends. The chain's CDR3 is CASSPKTGSVEQYF. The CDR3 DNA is TGTGCCAGCTCACCAAAGACAGGTTCGGTAGAGCAGTACTTC. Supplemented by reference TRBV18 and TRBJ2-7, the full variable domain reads NAGVMQNPRHLVRRRGQEARLRCSPMKGHSHVYWYRQLPEEGLKFMVYLQKENIIDESGMPKERFSAEFPKEGPSILRIQQVVRGDSAAYFCASSPKTGSVEQYFGPGTRLTVT.

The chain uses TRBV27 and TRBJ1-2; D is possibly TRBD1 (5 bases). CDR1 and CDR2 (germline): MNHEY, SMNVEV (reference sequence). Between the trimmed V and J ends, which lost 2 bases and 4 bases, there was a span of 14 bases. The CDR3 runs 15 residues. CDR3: CASSLIKGLAYGYTF. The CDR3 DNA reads TGTGCCAGCAGTTTAATTAAGGGACTTGCCTATGGCTACACCTTC.

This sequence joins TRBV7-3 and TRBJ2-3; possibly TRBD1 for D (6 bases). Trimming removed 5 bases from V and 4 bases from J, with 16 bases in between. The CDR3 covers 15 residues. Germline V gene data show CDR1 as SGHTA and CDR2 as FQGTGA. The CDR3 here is CASSPARGGADTQYF. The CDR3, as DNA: TGTGCCAGCAGCCCCGCTCGTGGGGGCGCAGATACGCAGTATTTT.

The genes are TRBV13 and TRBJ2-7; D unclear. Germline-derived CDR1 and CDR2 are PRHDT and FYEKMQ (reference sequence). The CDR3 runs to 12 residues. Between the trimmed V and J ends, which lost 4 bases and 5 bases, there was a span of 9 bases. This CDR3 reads CASSSRSNEQYF. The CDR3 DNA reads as TGTGCCAGCAGCTCCCGGTCCAACGAGCAGTACTTC. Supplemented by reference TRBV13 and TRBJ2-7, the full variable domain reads AAGVIQSPRHLIKEKRETATLKCYPIPRHDTVYWYQQGPGQDPQFLISFYEKMQSDKGSIPDRFSAQQFSDYHSELNMSSLELGDSALYFCASSSRSNEQYFGPGTRLTVT.

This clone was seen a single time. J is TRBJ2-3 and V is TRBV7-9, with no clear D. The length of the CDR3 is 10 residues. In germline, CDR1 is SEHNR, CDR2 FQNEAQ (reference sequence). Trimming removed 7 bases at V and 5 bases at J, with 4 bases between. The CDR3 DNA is TGTGCCAGCATGGGAGATACGCAGTATTTT. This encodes CASMGDTQYF.

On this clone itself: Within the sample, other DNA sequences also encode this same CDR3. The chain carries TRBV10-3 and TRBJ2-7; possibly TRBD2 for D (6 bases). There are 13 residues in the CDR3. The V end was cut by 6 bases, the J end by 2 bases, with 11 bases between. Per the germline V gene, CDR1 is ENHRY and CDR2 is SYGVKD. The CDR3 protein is CAIREGGTYEQYF. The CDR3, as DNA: TGTGCCATCAGGGAAGGAGGGACCTACGAGCAGTACTTC.

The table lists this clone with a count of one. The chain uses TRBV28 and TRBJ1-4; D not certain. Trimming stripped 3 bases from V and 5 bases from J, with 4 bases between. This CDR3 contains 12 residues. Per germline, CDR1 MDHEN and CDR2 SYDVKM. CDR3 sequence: CASSFGNEKLFF. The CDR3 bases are TGTGCCAGCAGTTTTGGGAATGAAAAACTGTTTTTT.

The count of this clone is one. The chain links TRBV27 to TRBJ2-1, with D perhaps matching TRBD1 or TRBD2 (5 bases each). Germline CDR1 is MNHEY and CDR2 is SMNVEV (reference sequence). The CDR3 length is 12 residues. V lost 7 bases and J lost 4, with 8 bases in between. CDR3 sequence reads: CASKRTYNEQFF. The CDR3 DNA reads TGTGCCAGCAAGCGGACATACAATGAGCAGTTCTTC.

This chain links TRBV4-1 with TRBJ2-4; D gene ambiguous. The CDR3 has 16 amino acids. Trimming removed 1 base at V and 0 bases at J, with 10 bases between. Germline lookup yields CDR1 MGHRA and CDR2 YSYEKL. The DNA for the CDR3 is TGCGCCAGCAGCCAAGTCACGGGTTTAGCCAAAAACATTCAGTACTTC. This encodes CASSQVTGLAKNIQYF.

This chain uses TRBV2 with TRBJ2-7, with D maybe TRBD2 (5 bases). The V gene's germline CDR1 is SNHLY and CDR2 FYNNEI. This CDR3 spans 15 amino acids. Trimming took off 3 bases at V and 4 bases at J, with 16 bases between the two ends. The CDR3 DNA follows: TGTGCCAGCAGTGATGGGAGTCCGACGATATACGAGCAGTACTTC. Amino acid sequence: CASSDGSPTIYEQYF.

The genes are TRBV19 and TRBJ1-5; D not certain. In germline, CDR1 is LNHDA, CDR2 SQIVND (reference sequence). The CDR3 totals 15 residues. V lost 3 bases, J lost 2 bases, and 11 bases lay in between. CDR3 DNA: TGTGCCAGTAGTATGGCGGGGATGGGCAATCAGCCCCAGCATTTT. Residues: CASSMAGMGNQPQHF. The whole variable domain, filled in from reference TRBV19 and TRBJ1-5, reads DGGITQSPKYLFRKEGQNVTLSCEQNLNHDAMYWYRQDPGQGLRLIYYSQIVNDFQKGDIAEGYSVSREKKESFPLTVTSAQKNPTAFYLCASSMAGMGNQPQHFGDGTRLSIL.

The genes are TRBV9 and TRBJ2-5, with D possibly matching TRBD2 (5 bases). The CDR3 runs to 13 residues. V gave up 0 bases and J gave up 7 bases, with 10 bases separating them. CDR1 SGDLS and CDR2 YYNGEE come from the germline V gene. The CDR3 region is CASSVAGTATQYF. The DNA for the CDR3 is TGTGCCAGCAGCGTAGCGGGAACAGCGACCCAGTACTTC. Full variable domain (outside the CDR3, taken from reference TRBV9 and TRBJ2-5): DSGVTQTPKHLITATGQRVTLRCSPRSGDLSVYWYQQSLDQGLQFLIQYYNGEERAKGNILERFSAQQFPDLHSELNLSSLELGDSALYFCASSVAGTATQYFGPGTRLLVL.

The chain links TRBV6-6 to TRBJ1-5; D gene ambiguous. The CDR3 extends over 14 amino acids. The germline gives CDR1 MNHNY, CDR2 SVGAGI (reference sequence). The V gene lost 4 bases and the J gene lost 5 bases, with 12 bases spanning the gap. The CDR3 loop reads CASSSPGRDQPQHF. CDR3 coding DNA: TGTGCCAGCAGTTCCCCGGGCAGAGATCAGCCCCAGCATTTT.

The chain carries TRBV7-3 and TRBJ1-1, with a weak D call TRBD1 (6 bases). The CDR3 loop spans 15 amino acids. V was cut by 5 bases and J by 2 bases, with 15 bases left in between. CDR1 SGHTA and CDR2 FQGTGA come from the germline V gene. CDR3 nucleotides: TGTGCCAGCAGCAGATGGGGGGGCCCTAACACTGAAGCTTTCTTT. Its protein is CASSRWGGPNTEAFF.

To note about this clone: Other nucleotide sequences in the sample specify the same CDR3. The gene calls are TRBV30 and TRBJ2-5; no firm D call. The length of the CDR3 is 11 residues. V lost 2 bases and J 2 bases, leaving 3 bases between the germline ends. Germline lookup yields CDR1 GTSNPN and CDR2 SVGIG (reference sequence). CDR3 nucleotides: TGTGCCTGGAGTTCACAAGAGACCCAGTACTTC. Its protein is CAWSSQETQYF.

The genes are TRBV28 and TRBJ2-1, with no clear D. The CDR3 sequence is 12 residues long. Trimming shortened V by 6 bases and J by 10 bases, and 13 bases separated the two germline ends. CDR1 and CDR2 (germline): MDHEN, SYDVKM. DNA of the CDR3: TGTGCCAGCAGCTCTAGAAAAACCGAGCAGTTCTTC. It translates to CASSSRKTEQFF.

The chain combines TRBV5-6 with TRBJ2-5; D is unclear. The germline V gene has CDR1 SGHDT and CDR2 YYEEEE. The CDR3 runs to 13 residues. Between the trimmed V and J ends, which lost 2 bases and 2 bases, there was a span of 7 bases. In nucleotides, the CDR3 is TGTGCCAGCAGCTTAGTCCCGCAAGAGACCCAGTACTTC. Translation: CASSLVPQETQYF.

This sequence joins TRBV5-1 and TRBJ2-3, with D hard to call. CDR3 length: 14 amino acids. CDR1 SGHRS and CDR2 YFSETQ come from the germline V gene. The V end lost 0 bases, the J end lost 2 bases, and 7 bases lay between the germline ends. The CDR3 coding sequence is TGCGCCAGCAGCTTGGTGGGATTCACAGATACGCAGTATTTT. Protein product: CASSLVGFTDTQYF. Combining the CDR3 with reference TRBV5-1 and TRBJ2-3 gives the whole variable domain KAGVTQTPRYLIKTRGQQVTLSCSPISGHRSVSWYQQTPGQGLQFLFEYFSETQRNKGNFPGRFSGRQFSNSRSEMNVSTLELGDSALYLCASSLVGFTDTQYFGPGTRLTVL.

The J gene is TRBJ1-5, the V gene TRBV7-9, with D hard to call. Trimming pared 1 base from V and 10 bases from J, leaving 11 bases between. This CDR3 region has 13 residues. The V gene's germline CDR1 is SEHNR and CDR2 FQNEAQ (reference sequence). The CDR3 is CASSLGGSHPQHF. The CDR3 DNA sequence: TGTGCCAGCAGCTTAGGAGGGTCCCATCCCCAGCATTTT. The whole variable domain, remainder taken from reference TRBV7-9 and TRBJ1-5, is DTGVSQNPRHKITKRGQNVTFRCDPISEHNRLYWYRQTLGQGPEFLTYFQNEAQLEKSRLLSDRFSAERPKGSFSTLEIQRTEQGDSAMYLCASSLGGSHPQHFGDGTRLSIL.

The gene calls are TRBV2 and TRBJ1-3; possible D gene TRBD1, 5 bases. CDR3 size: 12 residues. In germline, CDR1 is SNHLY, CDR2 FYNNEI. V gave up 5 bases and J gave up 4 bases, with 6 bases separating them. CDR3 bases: TGTGCCAGCAGTAACAGGGGAAACACCATATATTTT. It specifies CASSNRGNTIYF.

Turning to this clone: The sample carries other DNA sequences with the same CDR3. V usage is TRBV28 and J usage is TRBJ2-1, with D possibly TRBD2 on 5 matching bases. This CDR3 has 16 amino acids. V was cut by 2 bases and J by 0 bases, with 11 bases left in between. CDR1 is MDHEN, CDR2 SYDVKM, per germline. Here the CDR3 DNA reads TGTGCCAGCAGTTTAGGAGGATCGGGCTCCTACAATGAGCAGTTCTTC. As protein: CASSLGGSGSYNEQFF.

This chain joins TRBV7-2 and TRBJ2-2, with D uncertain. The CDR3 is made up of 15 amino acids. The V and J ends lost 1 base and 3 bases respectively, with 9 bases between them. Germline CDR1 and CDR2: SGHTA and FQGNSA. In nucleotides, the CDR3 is TGTGCCAGCAGCTTAGTATCACTTGACACCGGGGAGCTGTTTTTT. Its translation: CASSLVSLDTGELFF.

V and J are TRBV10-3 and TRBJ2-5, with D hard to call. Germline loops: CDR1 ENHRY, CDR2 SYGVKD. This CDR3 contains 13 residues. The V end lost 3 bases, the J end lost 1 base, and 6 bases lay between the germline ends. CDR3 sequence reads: CAISDGIQETQYF. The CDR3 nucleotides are TGTGCCATCAGTGACGGTATCCAAGAGACCCAGTACTTC.

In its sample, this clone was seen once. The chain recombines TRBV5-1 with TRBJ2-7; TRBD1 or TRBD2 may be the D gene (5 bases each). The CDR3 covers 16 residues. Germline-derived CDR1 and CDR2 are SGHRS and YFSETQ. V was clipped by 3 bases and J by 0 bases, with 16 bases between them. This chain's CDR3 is CASSSYRDRSSYEQYF. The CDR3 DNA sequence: TGCGCCAGCAGCTCATACCGGGACCGCAGCTCCTACGAGCAGTACTTC.

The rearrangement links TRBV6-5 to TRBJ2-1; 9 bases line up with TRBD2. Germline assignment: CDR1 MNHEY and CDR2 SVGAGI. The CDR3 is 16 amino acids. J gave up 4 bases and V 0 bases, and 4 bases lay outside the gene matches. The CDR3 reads CASSYSLAGNYNEQFF. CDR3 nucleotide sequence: TGTGCCAGCAGTTACTCCCTAGCGGGGAATTACAATGAGCAGTTCTTC.

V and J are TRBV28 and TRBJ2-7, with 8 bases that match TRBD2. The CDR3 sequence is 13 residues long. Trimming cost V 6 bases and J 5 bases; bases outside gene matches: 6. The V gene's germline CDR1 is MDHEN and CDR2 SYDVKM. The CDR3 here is CASRSTSEDEQYF. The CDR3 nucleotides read TGTGCCAGCAGGTCGACTAGCGAAGACGAGCAGTACTTC.

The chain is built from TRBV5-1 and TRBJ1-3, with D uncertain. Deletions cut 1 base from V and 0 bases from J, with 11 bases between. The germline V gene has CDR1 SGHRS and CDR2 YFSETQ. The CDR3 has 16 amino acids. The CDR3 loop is CASSLLSDSSGNTIYF. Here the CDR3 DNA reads TGCGCCAGCAGCTTGTTGTCGGATTCCTCTGGAAACACCATATATTTT.